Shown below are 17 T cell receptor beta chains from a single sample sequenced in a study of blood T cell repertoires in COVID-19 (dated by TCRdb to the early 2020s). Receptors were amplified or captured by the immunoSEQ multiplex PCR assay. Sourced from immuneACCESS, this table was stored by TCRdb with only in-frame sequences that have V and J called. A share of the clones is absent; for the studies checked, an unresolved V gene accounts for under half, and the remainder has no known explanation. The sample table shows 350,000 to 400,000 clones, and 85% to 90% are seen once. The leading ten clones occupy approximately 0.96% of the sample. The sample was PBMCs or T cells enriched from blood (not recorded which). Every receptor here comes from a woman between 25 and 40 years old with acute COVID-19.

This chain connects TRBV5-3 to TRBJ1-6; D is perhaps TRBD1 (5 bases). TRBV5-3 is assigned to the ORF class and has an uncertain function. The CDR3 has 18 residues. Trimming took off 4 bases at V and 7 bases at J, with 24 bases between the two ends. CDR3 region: CARSHGPSGGQGNSPLHF. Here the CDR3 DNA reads TGTGCCAGAAGCCATGGGCCGTCGGGTGGGCAGGGAAATTCACCCCTCCACTTT.

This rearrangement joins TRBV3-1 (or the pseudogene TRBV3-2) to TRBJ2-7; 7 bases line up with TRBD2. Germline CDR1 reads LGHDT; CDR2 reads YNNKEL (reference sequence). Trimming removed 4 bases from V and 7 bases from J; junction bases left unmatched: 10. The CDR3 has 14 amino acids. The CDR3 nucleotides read TGTGCCAGCAGCCTGCGGGGAGGGCACCTAGAGCAGTACTTC. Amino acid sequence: CASSLRGGHLEQYF.

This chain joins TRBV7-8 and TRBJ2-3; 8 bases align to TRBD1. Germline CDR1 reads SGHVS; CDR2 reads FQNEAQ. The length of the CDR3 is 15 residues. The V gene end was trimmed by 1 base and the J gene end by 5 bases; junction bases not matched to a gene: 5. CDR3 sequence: CASSLGTGLVDTQYF. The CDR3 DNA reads TGTGCCAGCAGCTTAGGGACAGGGCTAGTAGATACGCAGTATTTT. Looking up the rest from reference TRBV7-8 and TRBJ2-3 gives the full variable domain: GAGVSQSPRYKVAKRGQDVALRCDPISGHVSLFWYQQALGQGPEFLTYFQNEAQLDKSGLPSDRFFAERPEGSVSTLKIQRTQQEDSAVYLCASSLGTGLVDTQYFGPGTRLTVL.

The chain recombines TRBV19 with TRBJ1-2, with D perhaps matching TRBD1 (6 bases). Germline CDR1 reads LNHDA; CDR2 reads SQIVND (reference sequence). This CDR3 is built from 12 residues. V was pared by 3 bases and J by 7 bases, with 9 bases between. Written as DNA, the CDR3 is TGTGCCAGTAGTATCAGGGGTGGTGGCTACACCTTC. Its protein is CASSIRGGGYTF.

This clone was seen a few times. The CDR3 bases are TGTGCCGGGGCTCTCTCCGGGACAGACAATGAGCAGTTCTTC. It specifies CAGALSGTDNEQFF. The chain links TRBV7-9 to TRBJ2-1, with 7 bases identical to TRBD1. Germline V gene sequence: CDR1 SEHNR, CDR2 FQNEAQ (reference sequence). Trimming cost V 11 bases and J 5 bases; bases outside gene matches: 12. The CDR3 consists of 14 residues.

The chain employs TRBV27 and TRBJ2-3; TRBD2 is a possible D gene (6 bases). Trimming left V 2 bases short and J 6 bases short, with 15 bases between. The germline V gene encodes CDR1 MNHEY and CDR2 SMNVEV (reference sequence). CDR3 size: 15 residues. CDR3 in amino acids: CASSLGGRRQDTQYF. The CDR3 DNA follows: TGTGCCAGCAGTTTAGGGGGGAGAAGGCAGGATACGCAGTATTTT.

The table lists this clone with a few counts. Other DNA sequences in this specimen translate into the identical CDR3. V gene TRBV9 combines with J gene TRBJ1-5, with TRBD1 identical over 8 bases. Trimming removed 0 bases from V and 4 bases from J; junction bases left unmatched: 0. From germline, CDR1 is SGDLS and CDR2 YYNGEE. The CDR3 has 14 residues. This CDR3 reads CASSVGDRNQPQHF. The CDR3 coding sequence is TGTGCCAGCAGCGTAGGGGACAGGAATCAGCCCCAGCATTTT.

CDR3 sequence (DNA): TGTGCCAGCTCATACCACGGGAACACTGAAGCTTTCTTT. The encoded protein is CASSYHGNTEAFF. The gene calls are TRBV18 and TRBJ1-1; D unresolved. Germline CDR1 and CDR2: KGHSH and LQKENI. The CDR3 has 13 residues. Trimming removed 5 bases at V and 1 base at J, with 8 bases between. Full variable domain (outside the CDR3, taken from reference TRBV18 and TRBJ1-1): NAGVMQNPRHLVRRRGQEARLRCSPMKGHSHVYWYRQLPEEGLKFMVYLQKENIIDESGMPKERFSAEFPKEGPSILRIQQVVRGDSAAYFCASSYHGNTEAFFGQGTRLTVV.

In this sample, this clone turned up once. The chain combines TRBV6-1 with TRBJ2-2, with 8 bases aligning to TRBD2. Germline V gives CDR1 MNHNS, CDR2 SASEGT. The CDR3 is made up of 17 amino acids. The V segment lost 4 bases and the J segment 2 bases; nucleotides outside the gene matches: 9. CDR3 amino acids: CASSVRMGLGNTGELFF. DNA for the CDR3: TGTGCCAGCAGTGTTCGGATGGGACTAGGAAACACCGGGGAGCTGTTTTTT.

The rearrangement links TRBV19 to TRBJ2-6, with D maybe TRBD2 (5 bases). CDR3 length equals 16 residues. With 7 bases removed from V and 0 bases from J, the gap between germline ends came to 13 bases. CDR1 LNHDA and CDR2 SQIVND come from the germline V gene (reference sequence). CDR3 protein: CASNRDPYSGANVLTF. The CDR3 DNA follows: TGTGCCAGTAATCGGGATCCCTACTCTGGGGCCAACGTCCTGACTTTC.

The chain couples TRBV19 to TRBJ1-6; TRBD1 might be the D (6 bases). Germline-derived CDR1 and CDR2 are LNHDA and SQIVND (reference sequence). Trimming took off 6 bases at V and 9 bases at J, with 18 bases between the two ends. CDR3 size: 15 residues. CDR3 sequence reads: CASRAATGLSSPLHF. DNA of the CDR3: TGTGCCAGTAGAGCCGCAACAGGGCTCAGTTCACCCCTCCACTTT.

The CDR3 nucleotides read TGCGCCAGCAGTAATCGGACTAGCCCCGGGGAGCTGTTTTTT. Encoded protein: CASSNRTSPGELFF. The chain is built from TRBV5-1 and TRBJ2-2, with 8 bases aligning to TRBD2. The germline V gene encodes CDR1 SGHRS and CDR2 YFSETQ. The trim removed 5 bases at V and 6 bases at J, leaving 6 bases unmatched. This CDR3 is 14 amino acids long.

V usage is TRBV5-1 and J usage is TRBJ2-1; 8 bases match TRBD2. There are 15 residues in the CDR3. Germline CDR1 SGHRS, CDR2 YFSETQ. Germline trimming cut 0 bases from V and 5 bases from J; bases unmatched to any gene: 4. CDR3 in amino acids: CASSLVRGDNNEQFF. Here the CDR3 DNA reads TGCGCCAGCAGCTTGGTGCGGGGGGACAACAATGAGCAGTTCTTC.

The CDR3 is CASSPGNDSPLHF. CDR3 in DNA: TGCGCCAGCAGCCCAGGGAACGACTCACCCCTCCACTTT. The rearrangement joins TRBV5-1 to TRBJ1-6; D possibly corresponds to TRBD1 (5 bases). Germline V gene data show CDR1 as SGHRS and CDR2 as YFSETQ. With 4 bases removed from V and 10 bases from J, the gap between germline ends came to 12 bases. This CDR3 contains 13 residues.

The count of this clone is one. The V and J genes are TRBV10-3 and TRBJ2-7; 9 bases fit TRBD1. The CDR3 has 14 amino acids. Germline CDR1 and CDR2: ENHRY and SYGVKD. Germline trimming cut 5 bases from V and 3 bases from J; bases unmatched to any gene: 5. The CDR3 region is CAISTAGQGYEQYF. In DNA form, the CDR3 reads TGTGCCATCAGTACCGCGGGACAGGGCTACGAGCAGTACTTC.

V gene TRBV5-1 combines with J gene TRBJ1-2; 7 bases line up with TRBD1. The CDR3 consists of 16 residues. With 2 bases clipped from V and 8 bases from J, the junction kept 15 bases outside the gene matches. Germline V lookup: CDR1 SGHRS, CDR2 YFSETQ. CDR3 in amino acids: CASSLGEVNRGEGYTF. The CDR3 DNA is TGCGCCAGCAGCTTAGGCGAAGTAAACAGGGGAGAGGGCTACACCTTC.

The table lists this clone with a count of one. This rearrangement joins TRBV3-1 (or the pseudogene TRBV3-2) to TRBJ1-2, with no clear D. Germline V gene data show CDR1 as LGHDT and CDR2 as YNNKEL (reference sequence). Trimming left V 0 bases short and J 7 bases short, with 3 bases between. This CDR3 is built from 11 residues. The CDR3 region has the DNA TGTGCCAGCAGCCAAGAGGCTGGCTACACCTTC. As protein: CASSQEAGYTF.